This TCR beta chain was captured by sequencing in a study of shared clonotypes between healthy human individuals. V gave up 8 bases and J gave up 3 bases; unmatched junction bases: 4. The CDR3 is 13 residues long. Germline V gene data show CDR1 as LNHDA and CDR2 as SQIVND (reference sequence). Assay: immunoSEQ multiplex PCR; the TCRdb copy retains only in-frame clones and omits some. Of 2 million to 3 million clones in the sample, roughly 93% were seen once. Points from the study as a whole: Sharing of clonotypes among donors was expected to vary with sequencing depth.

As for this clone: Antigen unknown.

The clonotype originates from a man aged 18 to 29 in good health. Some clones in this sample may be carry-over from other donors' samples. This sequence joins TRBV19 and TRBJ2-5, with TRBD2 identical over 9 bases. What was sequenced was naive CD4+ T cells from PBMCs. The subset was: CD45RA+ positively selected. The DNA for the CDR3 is TGTGCCAGTCCTCTAGCGGGAAAAGAGACCCAGTACTTC. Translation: CASPLAGKETQYF.